A single sample is the source of the 4 T cell receptor beta chains below, sequenced in a study of blood T cell repertoires in COVID-19. Sequenced by immunoSEQ multiplex PCR; TCRdb stores in-frame clones only, minus some. The sample has about 270,000 clones; approximately 91% are singletons. Sequences were obtained from PBMCs or T cells enriched from blood (not recorded which). The source of these receptors is a middle-aged woman with acute COVID-19.

This clone was recorded a few times. This chain connects TRBV6-5 to TRBJ2-7; 9 bases match TRBD2. The CDR3 totals 15 residues. The J segment lost 3 bases and the V segment lost 0 bases, leaving 3 bases of the junction unmatched. CDR1 and CDR2 (germline): MNHEY, SVGAGI. The CDR3 loop is CASSYSSGGHYEQYF. For the CDR3, the DNA is TGTGCCAGCAGTTACTCCAGCGGGGGGCACTACGAGCAGTACTTC.

The chain couples TRBV7-7 to TRBJ2-2; 7 bases are a match to TRBD2. This CDR3 comprises 17 residues. CDR1 and CDR2 from the germline V gene are SSHAT and FNYEAQ (reference sequence). With V trimmed by 5 bases and J by 6 bases, 15 bases remained unmatched. The CDR3: CASSPKGLTPGPGELFF. The CDR3 DNA reads TGTGCCAGCAGCCCGAAGGGACTAACACCCGGGCCCGGGGAGCTGTTTTTT.

The rearrangement links TRBV9 to TRBJ2-1; 9 bases match TRBD2. J gave up 8 bases and V 0 bases, and 9 bases lay outside the gene matches. This CDR3 has 16 amino acids. The germline gives CDR1 SGDLS, CDR2 YYNGEE. CDR3 region: CASSVGISGSQYEQFF. As DNA, the CDR3 is TGTGCCAGCAGCGTAGGTATTAGCGGGAGTCAGTATGAGCAGTTCTTC.

V is TRBV2 and J is TRBJ2-1; TRBD2 matches 9 bases. Per the germline V gene, CDR1 is SNHLY and CDR2 is FYNNEI. V gave up 6 bases and J gave up 0 bases; unmatched junction bases: 9. This CDR3 spans 17 amino acids. The CDR3 DNA sequence: TGTGCCAGCAGGGCTTCGGGACTAGCAGACTCCTACAATGAGCAGTTCTTC. It is translated as CASRASGLADSYNEQFF.